The 28 T cell receptor beta chains given below trace back to one sample, sequenced in a study of shared clonotypes between healthy human individuals. This table comes from immunoSEQ multiplex PCR, and its TCRdb copy is limited to in-frame clones, with some not included. The profile shows about 2.2 million clones, under 95% of them singletons. CD45RO-negative, CCR7-selected cells formed the naive CD8 fraction, which excluded terminally differentiated effector memory CD45RA+ cells. Material: naive CD8+ T cells from PBMCs. Receptors originate from a man between 18 and 29 years old in good health. Some clones in this sample may be carry-over from other donors' samples.

This chain joins TRBV28 and TRBJ2-4; 8 nucleotides line up with TRBD1. Per germline, CDR1 MDHEN and CDR2 SYDVKM. After removal of 7 bases from V and 0 bases from J, the junction contained 11 bases not matched to a gene. The CDR3 runs 17 residues. In DNA form, the CDR3 reads TGTGCCAGCACCTTAGGGACAGGACGAAGAGCCAAAAACATTCAGTACTTC. Protein product: CASTLGTGRRAKNIQYF.

The chain couples TRBV7-3 to TRBJ2-3, with 9 bases aligning to TRBD2. The germline gives CDR1 SGHTA, CDR2 FQGTGA. The junction had 2 bases not matched to a gene; V was cut back by 2 bases and J by 2 bases. This CDR3 has 15 amino acids. CDR3 amino acids: CASSLGTSTTDTQYF. CDR3 sequence (DNA): TGTGCCAGCAGCTTAGGGACTAGCACCACAGATACGCAGTATTTT.

This chain uses TRBV10-3 with TRBJ2-1; 14 nucleotides line up with TRBD2. The CDR3 runs 17 residues. The germline CDR1 and CDR2 sequences are ENHRY and SYGVKD. Trimming at V came to 6 bases and at J to 6 bases, leaving 10 bases not matched to a gene. As DNA, the CDR3 is TGTGCCATCAGCAACCCGGGACTAGCGGGAGAATCCAATGAGCAGTTCTTC. It codes for CAISNPGLAGESNEQFF.

This chain connects TRBV5-5 to TRBJ1-2; 8 nucleotides match TRBD1. The CDR3 length is 15 residues. With V trimmed by 2 bases and J by 5 bases, 8 bases remained unmatched. Germline V gives CDR1 SGHKS, CDR2 YYEKEE (reference sequence). The CDR3 DNA follows: TGTGCCAGCAGCTTCTCCGACAGGGGTTTTTATGGCTACACCTTC. Its translation: CASSFSDRGFYGYTF. The variable domain in full, with the rest retrieved from reference TRBV5-5 and TRBJ1-2, is DAGVTQSPTHLIKTRGQQVTLRCSPISGHKSVSWYQQVLGQGPQFIFQYYEKEERGRGNFPDRFSARQFPNYSSELNVNALLLGDSALYLCASSFSDRGFYGYTFGSGTRLTVV.

The CDR3 here is CASSTGTGVSQGYTF. The CDR3 DNA reads TGCGCCAGCAGCACAGGGACAGGGGTATCTCAAGGCTACACCTTC. The V call is TRBV5-1, the J call TRBJ1-2; 10 nucleotides line up with TRBD1. The CDR3 is 15 residues long. Germline lookup yields CDR1 SGHRS and CDR2 YFSETQ. Trimming took 4 bases from V and 8 from J; bases not matched to a gene: 11. Filled out from reference TRBV5-1 and TRBJ1-2, the complete variable domain reads KAGVTQTPRYLIKTRGQQVTLSCSPISGHRSVSWYQQTPGQGLQFLFEYFSETQRNKGNFPGRFSGRQFSNSRSEMNVSTLELGDSALYLCASSTGTGVSQGYTFGSGTRLTVV.

The chain uses TRBV11-3 and TRBJ2-2, with D perhaps matching TRBD1 (6 bases). V lost 8 bases and J 3 bases, leaving 10 bases between the germline ends. CDR3 length equals 13 residues. CDR1 is SGHNT and CDR2 is YENEEA in the germline V gene. CDR3 nucleotides: TGTGCCAGCCAGGGGCGCGACACCGGGGAGCTGTTTTTT. Protein sequence: CASQGRDTGELFF.

About this clone: Additional DNA sequences in this sample encode the identical CDR3. This sequence joins TRBV6-5 and TRBJ1-5; perhaps TRBD1 as D (5 bases). The CDR3 runs 13 residues. Germline V CDR1 and CDR2: MNHEY, SVGAGI. V lost 4 bases, J lost 4 bases, and 8 bases lay in between. CDR3 in amino acids: CASSSGGNQPQHF. CDR3 bases: TGTGCCAGCAGTTCCGGGGGAAATCAGCCCCAGCATTTT.

The chain uses TRBV27 and TRBJ2-7, with 8 bases identical to TRBD2. J gave up 7 bases and V 1 base, and 9 bases lay outside the gene matches. Looked up from germline, CDR1 is MNHEY and CDR2 is SMNVEV (reference sequence). The CDR3 runs 15 residues. CDR3 amino acids: CASSLFGSGNGEQYF. Written as DNA, the CDR3 is TGTGCCAGCAGTTTATTCGGTAGCGGGAATGGTGAGCAGTACTTC.

V gene TRBV5-4 combines with J gene TRBJ2-7; 8 positions agree with TRBD2. With V trimmed by 9 bases and J by 6 bases, 17 bases remained unmatched. Germline V gene lookup returns CDR1 SGHNT and CDR2 YYREEE (reference sequence). The CDR3 has 15 residues. The CDR3 here is CATNSLLAEGGEQYF. The CDR3 nucleotides read TGTGCCACCAACAGCTTACTAGCGGAAGGGGGCGAGCAGTACTTC. Variable domain in full (rest from reference TRBV5-4 and TRBJ2-7): ETGVTQSPTHLIKTRGQQVTLRCSSQSGHNTVSWYQQALGQGPQFIFQYYREEENGRGNFPPRFSGLQFPNYSSELNVNALELDDSALYLCATNSLLAEGGEQYFGPGTRLTVT.

V is TRBV4-2 and J is TRBJ2-1, with 14 bases lining up with TRBD2. This CDR3 spans 17 amino acids. CDR1 is LGHNA and CDR2 is YNFKEQ in the germline V gene. V gave up 1 base and J gave up 15 bases; unmatched junction bases: 14. The CDR3 coding sequence is TGTGCCAGCAGCCAAGTATCCCTGACTAGCGGGAGGGCCTTGATGTTCTTC. Translating it yields CASSQVSLTSGRALMFF.

In its sample, this clone was seen once. CDR3 loop: CASRPGRTGGEQYF. The DNA of the CDR3 is TGTGCCAGCAGGCCGGGTAGGACAGGGGGTGAGCAGTACTTC. V is TRBV6-5 and J is TRBJ2-7, with 10 nucleotides matching TRBD1. The J segment lost 7 bases and the V segment lost 6 bases, leaving 9 bases of the junction unmatched. From germline, CDR1 is MNHEY and CDR2 SVGAGI. There are 14 residues in the CDR3.

The chain employs TRBV7-9 and TRBJ2-7; possible D gene TRBD1, 5 bases. V gave up 4 bases and J gave up 6 bases, with 13 bases separating them. This CDR3 spans 13 amino acids. The germline V gene encodes CDR1 SEHNR and CDR2 FQNEAQ (reference sequence). The CDR3 coding sequence is TGTGCCAGCAGCTGGGGTGGGGCTTCCGAGCAGTACTTC. It translates to CASSWGGASEQYF.

The count of this clone is one. The gene calls are TRBV11-2 and TRBJ2-7; D remains unclear. V lost 1 base and J lost 6, with 7 bases in between. This CDR3 is built from 12 residues. Per germline, CDR1 SGHAT and CDR2 FQNNGV. CDR3 in DNA: TGTGCCAGCAGCTTAGGGGGTGCCGAGCAGTACTTC. Its protein product is CASSLGGAEQYF.

The chain combines TRBV4-3 with TRBJ2-7, with TRBD1 identical over 11 bases. V shed 0 bases and J 4 bases; nucleotides not matched to a gene: 5. From germline, CDR1 is LGHNA and CDR2 YSLEER. The CDR3 runs 16 residues. The DNA for the CDR3 is TGCGCCAGCAGCCAAGATAGCGGACAGGGGGCTTACGAGCAGTACTTC. Translated, it gives CASSQDSGQGAYEQYF.

The V call is TRBV7-9, the J call TRBJ1-1; a weak D match, TRBD1 (5 bases). Germline lookup yields CDR1 SEHNR and CDR2 FQNEAQ (reference sequence). There are 16 residues in the CDR3. V shed 3 bases and J shed 6 bases, with 20 bases lying between them. The CDR3 reads CASSFRQQVEGAEAFF. The CDR3 DNA reads TGTGCCAGCAGCTTTCGTCAACAGGTCGAAGGGGCTGAAGCTTTCTTT.

As for this clone: Other nucleotide sequences from this sample produce the same CDR3. The chain combines TRBV9 with TRBJ2-1; TRBD2 aligns across 13 bases. The J segment lost 4 bases and the V segment lost 3 bases, leaving 1 base of the junction unmatched. Germline CDR1 reads SGDLS; CDR2 reads YYNGEE. This CDR3 is 15 amino acids long. CDR3 coding DNA: TGTGCCAGCAGCGCACTAGCGGGAGGGTACAATGAGCAGTTCTTC. This gives the protein CASSALAGGYNEQFF.

The V and J genes are TRBV7-9 and TRBJ1-4; perhaps TRBD1 as D (5 bases). Germline CDR1 SEHNR, CDR2 FQNEAQ (reference sequence). This CDR3 comprises 15 residues. Trimming pared 4 bases from V and 5 bases from J, leaving 14 bases between. CDR3 region: CASSSTRDSNEKLFF. In nucleotides, the CDR3 is TGTGCCAGCAGCTCCACCCGGGACTCGAATGAAAAACTGTTTTTT.

The chain uses TRBV7-2 and TRBJ2-1; possibly TRBD2 for D (6 bases). This CDR3 comprises 15 residues. Germline-derived CDR1 and CDR2 are SGHTA and FQGNSA. Trimming took 1 base from V and 4 from J, leaving 11 bases between them. CDR3 in DNA: TGTGCCAGCAGCTTAGTAGCGGACATTTACAATGAGCAGTTCTTC. Amino acids: CASSLVADIYNEQFF.

The chain joins TRBV28 to TRBJ2-2, with TRBD2 matching 13 bases. V lost 7 bases, J lost 3 bases, and 5 bases stayed unmatched. This CDR3 contains 16 residues. Germline V gene sequence: CDR1 MDHEN, CDR2 SYDVKM. The CDR3 DNA follows: TGTGCCAGCACTTCGGGACTAGCGGGGTACACCGGGGAGCTGTTTTTT. Protein sequence: CASTSGLAGYTGELFF.

The chain employs TRBV6-5 and TRBJ1-2, with a weak D call TRBD1 (6 bases). The CDR3 length is 13 residues. Between the trimmed V and J ends, which lost 7 bases and 2 bases, there was a span of 11 bases. Germline CDR1 reads MNHEY; CDR2 reads SVGAGI. The CDR3 sequence: CASTKQGNYGYTF. CDR3 nucleotides: TGTGCCAGCACCAAGCAGGGGAACTATGGCTACACCTTC.

The chain is built from TRBV2 and TRBJ1-1, with 7 bases lining up with TRBD1. V dropped 3 bases and J dropped 0; count of bases not matched to a gene: 13. This CDR3 is 18 amino acids long. Germline loops: CDR1 SNHLY, CDR2 FYNNEI. The CDR3: CASSDMFSSGGMNTEAFF. The CDR3, as DNA: TGTGCCAGCAGTGATATGTTTTCGTCAGGGGGAATGAACACTGAAGCTTTCTTT.

DNA of the CDR3: TGTGCCAGCAGCCGACAGGAATTACACTATGGCTACACCTTC. Translated, it gives CASSRQELHYGYTF. V and J are TRBV11-2 and TRBJ1-2, with D tentatively TRBD1 (6 bases). The V end lost 5 bases, the J end lost 3 bases, and 13 bases lay between the germline ends. Germline values: CDR1 SGHAT, CDR2 FQNNGV. This CDR3 spans 14 amino acids.

J is TRBJ2-1 and V is TRBV11-3; D call uncertain. CDR1 and CDR2 from the germline V gene are SGHNT and YENEEA. CDR3 length: 17 amino acids. V lost 5 bases and J 9 bases, leaving 26 bases between the germline ends. This CDR3 reads CASSPRIAHPSFTEQFF. The CDR3 DNA reads as TGTGCCAGCAGCCCGAGGATAGCCCACCCGTCGTTCACTGAGCAGTTCTTC.

The chain links TRBV11-2 to TRBJ2-7; possibly TRBD2 for D (5 bases). The CDR3 extends over 14 amino acids. CDR1 is SGHAT and CDR2 is FQNNGV in the germline V gene. Trimming stripped 5 bases from V and 7 bases from J, with 18 bases between. CDR3 sequence: CASSDRVPGLEQYF. The CDR3 DNA sequence: TGTGCCAGCAGCGATCGGGTACCCGGACTGGAGCAGTACTTC.

This chain uses TRBV5-4 with TRBJ2-1; weak D call: TRBD2 (6 bases). Trimming stripped 2 bases from V and 0 bases from J, with 12 bases between. Germline V lookup: CDR1 SGHNT, CDR2 YYREEE (reference sequence). This CDR3 region has 16 residues. This chain's CDR3 is CASSFEFGSSYNEQFF. CDR3 nucleotide sequence: TGTGCCAGCAGCTTCGAGTTCGGGAGCTCCTACAATGAGCAGTTCTTC.

This chain joins TRBV28 and TRBJ2-1; D gene unclear. The CDR3 has 16 residues. CDR1 and CDR2 from the germline V gene are MDHEN and SYDVKM. The V end was cut by 6 bases, the J end by 0 bases, with 15 bases between. The CDR3 nucleotides are TGTGCCAGCAGCGGCGGACGCCGAAGCTCCTACAATGAGCAGTTCTTC. Translation gives CASSGGRRSSYNEQFF.

The V and J genes are TRBV5-6 and TRBJ2-1; 9 nucleotides align to TRBD2. The CDR3 runs to 16 residues. V lost 2 bases to trimming and J lost 3 bases; unmatched junction nucleotides: 6. Germline V lookup: CDR1 SGHDT, CDR2 YYEEEE. CDR3 sequence: CASSFQTSGGYNEQFF. The CDR3 nucleotides read TGTGCCAGCAGCTTCCAGACTAGCGGAGGCTACAATGAGCAGTTCTTC.

This clone was recorded once. The genes are TRBV28 and TRBJ2-1; 9 nucleotides match TRBD1. The CDR3 runs 15 residues. V dropped 6 bases and J dropped 9; count of bases not matched to a gene: 12. Looked up from germline, CDR1 is MDHEN and CDR2 is SYDVKM. As DNA, the CDR3 is TGTGCCAGCAGGGAAGACAGGGGGGCTCCCTCTGAGCAGTTCTTC. Translation: CASREDRGAPSEQFF.